The 18 T cell receptor beta chains listed next were all sequenced from one sample in a study of shared clonotypes between healthy human individuals (dated by TCRdb to the early 2020s). The protocol used for the library was the immunoSEQ multiplex PCR assay. The table comes from immuneACCESS by way of TCRdb, which keeps in-frame sequences with V and J called. Part of the clones is missing from these tables; in studies checked, under half for an unresolved V gene and the rest for unknown reasons. Recorded for this sample are 2.3 million or so clones; just over 90% of them occurred a single time. The ten largest make up 0.35% to 0.5% of the sample. Sequenced sample: naive CD4+ T cells from PBMCs. The sample's cell subset or site, from its label and the paper: CD45RA+ positively selected. Receptor source: a man aged 18 to 30 in good health. Some clones in this sample may be carry-over from other donors' samples.

The chain employs TRBV2 and TRBJ2-2; perhaps TRBD2 as D (7 bases). The CDR3 covers 16 residues. Per germline, CDR1 SNHLY and CDR2 FYNNEI. V lost 0 bases to trimming and J lost 6 bases, with 14 bases between them. The CDR3 nucleotides read TGTGCCAGCAGTGAAGCGACAACAGGGAGGGCCGGGGAGCTGTTTTTT. Protein sequence: CASSEATTGRAGELFF.

The chain combines TRBV7-3 with TRBJ2-1; D unresolved. Germline V lookup: CDR1 SGHTA, CDR2 FQGTGA. The V end was cut by 3 bases, the J end by 8 bases, with 11 bases between. The CDR3 is 13 amino acids. The chain's CDR3 is CASSLRREHEQFF. DNA for the CDR3: TGTGCCAGCAGCTTGAGGCGAGAGCATGAGCAGTTCTTC.

The rearrangement joins TRBV2 to TRBJ1-5, with D possibly matching TRBD1 (5 bases). V was clipped by 2 bases and J by 0 bases, with 14 bases between them. Germline V gene lookup returns CDR1 SNHLY and CDR2 FYNNEI. The CDR3 runs 17 residues. The CDR3 spells CASSERGGELSNQPQHF. The CDR3 DNA reads TGTGCCAGCAGTGAACGGGGGGGAGAGCTTAGCAATCAGCCCCAGCATTTT.

This rearrangement joins TRBV29-1 to TRBJ2-7; D gene unclear. Per germline, CDR1 SQVTM and CDR2 ANQGSEA. This CDR3 has 12 amino acids. V was trimmed by 8 bases and J by 4 bases, leaving 15 bases between them. The CDR3 reads CSIRLGTYEQYF. As DNA, the CDR3 is TGCAGCATCCGTTTGGGAACGTACGAGCAGTACTTC.

This chain connects TRBV5-4 to TRBJ2-3; 9 bases line up with TRBD1. CDR3 length: 16 residues. Germline CDR1 reads SGHNT; CDR2 reads YYREEE (reference sequence). The J segment lost 2 bases and the V segment lost 1 base, leaving 5 bases of the junction unmatched. The CDR3 loop reads CASSLSGQGLTDTQYF. The CDR3 DNA sequence: TGTGCCAGCAGCTTGTCGGGACAGGGTCTCACAGATACGCAGTATTTT. The entire variable domain, with the rest obtained from reference TRBV5-4 and TRBJ2-3, is as follows: ETGVTQSPTHLIKTRGQQVTLRCSSQSGHNTVSWYQQALGQGPQFIFQYYREEENGRGNFPPRFSGLQFPNYSSELNVNALELDDSALYLCASSLSGQGLTDTQYFGPGTRLTVL.

As to this clone: This CDR3 is also generated by other DNA sequences in the sample. This chain joins TRBV18 and TRBJ2-1; D is perhaps TRBD2 (6 bases). V was cut by 3 bases and J by 0 bases, with 12 bases left in between. Germline V gene sequence: CDR1 KGHSH, CDR2 LQKENI. The CDR3 covers 16 residues. CDR3 region: CASSPGTAGSYNEQFF. For the CDR3, the DNA is TGTGCCAGCTCACCGGGGACTGCTGGCTCCTACAATGAGCAGTTCTTC. Based on the CDR3 plus reference TRBV18 and TRBJ2-1, the full variable domain is NAGVMQNPRHLVRRRGQEARLRCSPMKGHSHVYWYRQLPEEGLKFMVYLQKENIIDESGMPKERFSAEFPKEGPSILRIQQVVRGDSAAYFCASSPGTAGSYNEQFFGPGTRLTVL.

This chain links TRBV7-8 with TRBJ1-2; D may be TRBD1 (6 bases). The germline CDR1 and CDR2 sequences are SGHVS and FQNEAQ. V lost 5 bases to trimming and J lost 4 bases, with 17 bases between them. The CDR3 covers 15 residues. CDR3 amino acids: CASSNSRDTSYGYTF. CDR3 nucleotide sequence: TGTGCCAGCAGCAATAGCCGGGACACGAGCTATGGCTACACCTTC. The full variable domain, with the rest looked up from reference TRBV7-8 and TRBJ1-2, is GAGVSQSPRYKVAKRGQDVALRCDPISGHVSLFWYQQALGQGPEFLTYFQNEAQLDKSGLPSDRFFAERPEGSVSTLKIQRTQQEDSAVYLCASSNSRDTSYGYTFGSGTRLTVV.

The chain employs TRBV7-2 and TRBJ1-3, with D hard to call. Trimming removed 5 bases from V and 4 bases from J, with 24 bases in between. The CDR3 sequence is 18 residues long. Germline values: CDR1 SGHTA, CDR2 FQGNSA. The CDR3 reads CASSPYLRHIQSGNTIYF. The CDR3, as DNA: TGTGCCAGCAGCCCATATCTCAGACACATCCAATCGGGAAACACCATATATTTT.

This CDR3 reads CASSYPPDSYGYTF. The CDR3 coding sequence is TGTGCCAGCAGTTACCCCCCGGATAGCTATGGCTACACCTTC. The V and J genes are TRBV6-5 and TRBJ1-2, with D hard to call. Trimming took 2 bases from V and 4 from J, leaving 11 bases between them. Looked up from germline, CDR1 is MNHEY and CDR2 is SVGAGI. There are 14 residues in the CDR3.

The DNA of the CDR3 is TGCGCCAGCAGGGCTAGCGAAAACACCGGGGAGCTGTTTTTT. Its translation is CASRASENTGELFF. The V call is TRBV5-1, the J call TRBJ2-2; D is perhaps TRBD2 (6 bases). Trimming removed 5 bases at V and 2 bases at J, with 10 bases between. The CDR3 contains 14 residues. Germline CDR1 SGHRS, CDR2 YFSETQ.

In this sample, this clone turned up once. This chain joins TRBV29-1 and TRBJ2-7, with D perhaps matching TRBD2 (6 bases). The ends were cut back, 6 bases at V and 3 bases at J, with 18 bases in the middle. The CDR3 totals 14 residues. Germline V gene sequence: CDR1 SQVTM, CDR2 ANQGSEA. DNA for the CDR3: TGCAGCGTATACCGGGACGGCGGGATCTACGAGCAGTACTTC. Amino acid sequence: CSVYRDGGIYEQYF.

With regard to this clone: Other DNA sequences in the sample encode the same CDR3. The rearrangement joins TRBV7-2 to TRBJ2-7; 10 bases align to TRBD1. The V segment lost 6 bases and the J segment 2 bases; nucleotides outside the gene matches: 4. This CDR3 has 14 amino acids. Looked up from germline, CDR1 is SGHTA and CDR2 is FQGNSA. The CDR3 DNA reads as TGTGCCAGCAGTTTCGACAGGGGGCCCTACGAGCAGTACTTC. Protein sequence: CASSFDRGPYEQYF.

This chain uses TRBV7-3 with TRBJ2-3, with 7 bases aligning to TRBD1. The CDR3 is 15 residues long. V lost 3 bases, J lost 2 bases, and 5 bases stayed unmatched. Germline-derived CDR1 and CDR2 are SGHTA and FQGTGA. CDR3 loop: CASSFTGTDTDTQYF. The DNA of the CDR3 is TGTGCCAGCAGCTTCACCGGGACAGACACAGATACGCAGTATTTT.

V and J are TRBV4-1 and TRBJ2-1, with D hard to call. V was clipped by 1 base and J by 5 bases, with 12 bases between them. Germline V gene lookup returns CDR1 MGHRA and CDR2 YSYEKL. The CDR3 sequence is 15 residues long. The CDR3: CASSQVLAGNNEQFF. In nucleotides, the CDR3 is TGCGCCAGCAGCCAAGTTTTAGCCGGAAACAATGAGCAGTTCTTC.

V gene TRBV15 combines with J gene TRBJ1-1; a possible D gene is TRBD1 (5 bases). The length of the CDR3 is 15 residues. Trimming cost V 8 bases and J 2 bases, with 18 bases left between them. CDR1 is LNHNV, CDR2 YYDKDF, per germline (reference sequence). The CDR3 is CATRGHRGYNTEAFF. CDR3 nucleotides: TGTGCCACCCGGGGCCATCGGGGTTATAACACTGAAGCTTTCTTT.

This chain uses TRBV28 with TRBJ1-2; TRBD1 might be the D (6 bases). Germline V lookup: CDR1 MDHEN, CDR2 SYDVKM. V lost 0 bases to trimming and J lost 2 bases, with 13 bases between them. This CDR3 is 16 amino acids long. The CDR3 DNA follows: TGTGCCAGCAGTTTATGGGGAGGGGGACCCAACTATGGCTACACCTTC. It translates to CASSLWGGGPNYGYTF.

The chain uses TRBV4-2 and TRBJ2-1; possible D gene TRBD2, 6 bases. Looked up from germline, CDR1 is LGHNA and CDR2 is YNFKEQ. There are 16 residues in the CDR3. Trimming cost V 6 bases and J 0 bases, with 15 bases left between them. This CDR3 reads CASRLTRDSSYNEQFF. CDR3 nucleotide sequence: TGTGCCAGCAGGTTAACACGGGACTCCTCCTACAATGAGCAGTTCTTC.

This clone came up once. V usage is TRBV9 and J usage is TRBJ1-2; TRBD1 might be the D (6 bases). With 2 bases removed from V and 9 bases from J, the gap between germline ends came to 14 bases. The CDR3 runs to 13 residues. Germline lookup yields CDR1 SGDLS and CDR2 YYNGEE. DNA for the CDR3: TGTGCCAGCAGCGTCCACGGGGGCAGAAGCTACACCTTC. Its protein product is CASSVHGGRSYTF. Using reference TRBV9 and TRBJ1-2 for the parts outside the CDR3, the full variable domain is DSGVTQTPKHLITATGQRVTLRCSPRSGDLSVYWYQQSLDQGLQFLIQYYNGEERAKGNILERFSAQQFPDLHSELNLSSLELGDSALYFCASSVHGGRSYTFGSGTRLTVV.